The rows below give T cell receptor beta chains drawn from one sample of a study of blood T cell repertoires in COVID-19. Some clones are missing from TCRdb's copy, which holds only in-frame ones; the method was immunoSEQ multiplex PCR. The sample lists approximately 85,000 clones; 85% to 95% were seen once. Material: peripheral blood. Receptor source: a woman aged 55-75 years with active COVID-19. The CDR3 runs from the conserved cysteine through the conserved F or W. The order of the fields is D gene, clone size, J gene, V gene, CDR3 DNA, CDR3 protein. A D gene is named only where the DNA matches it firmly. The listing skips clone size in some rows; elsewhere it reads once, few, many or a size class.

D: .
size: .
J: TRBJ1-1
V: TRBV19
DNA: TGTGCCAGTAGTGAGGCGGTGAACACTGAAGCTTTCTTT
CDR3: CASSEAVNTEAFF

D: .
size: .
J: TRBJ1-3
V: TRBV7-5
DNA: TGTGCCAGAAGCCTTAGTCGGGGTAGAAGCCCCGGAAACACCATATATTTT
CDR3: CARSLSRGRSPGNTIYF

D: .
size: .
J: TRBJ2-3
V: TRBV9
DNA: TGTGCCAGCAGCGAGCCCGCCACAGATACGCAGTATTTT
CDR3: CASSEPATDTQYF

D: .
size: .
J: TRBJ2-1
V: TRBV18
DNA: TGTGCCAGCTCCCCGTCGTTAGCTTACAATGAGCAGTTCTTC
CDR3: CASSPSLAYNEQFF

D: TRBD1
size: .
J: TRBJ2-5
V: TRBV19
DNA: TGTGCCAGTAGTGCCCCGGGACAGGGGGCTGGGGAGACCCAGTACTTC
CDR3: CASSAPGQGAGETQYF

D: TRBD1
size: .
J: TRBJ1-5
V: TRBV7-2
DNA: TGTGCCAGCAGCTTAGGAGGGGGAATACAGGGGAATCAGCCCCAGCATTTT
CDR3: CASSLGGGIQGNQPQHF

D: TRBD2
size: .
J: TRBJ2-7
V: TRBV9
DNA: TGTGCCAGCAGCCTTAGCGGGGGGACTAACGAGCAGTACTTC
CDR3: CASSLSGGTNEQYF

D: TRBD1
size: .
J: TRBJ2-3
V: TRBV10-1
DNA: TGCGCCAGCAGTCCCGGGACAGGGGCAGATACGCAGTATTTT
CDR3: CASSPGTGADTQYF

D: .
size: once
J: TRBJ1-1
V: TRBV2
DNA: TGTGCCAGCAGTGAAGCACAGATTCGGTACACTGAAGCTTTCTTT
CDR3: CASSEAQIRYTEAFF

D: TRBD1
size: .
J: TRBJ1-5
V: TRBV5-6
DNA: TGTGCCAGCAGCTTGGGAGGTGTGACAGGGAGCAATCAGCCCCAGCATTTT
CDR3: CASSLGGVTGSNQPQHF

D: TRBD1
size: .
J: TRBJ1-2
V: TRBV15
DNA: TGTGCCACCAGCGTTGACAGGGCGGAAGGCTACACCTTC
CDR3: CATSVDRAEGYTF

D: .
size: .
J: TRBJ1-6
V: TRBV7-2
DNA: TGTGCCAGCAGCTTCGGATCAGGGAATTCACCCCTCCACTTT
CDR3: CASSFGSGNSPLHF

D: .
size: .
J: TRBJ1-6
V: TRBV10-3
DNA: TGTGCCATCAGTGTAAACTCCTTGTGGTCACCCCTCCACTTT
CDR3: CAISVNSLWSPLHF

D: .
size: .
J: TRBJ2-4
V: TRBV5-4
DNA: TGTGCCAGCAGCTCGAATGACAGCCCAGCCAAAAACATTCAGTACTTC
CDR3: CASSSNDSPAKNIQYF

D: TRBD1
size: .
J: TRBJ2-5
V: TRBV28
DNA: TGTGCCAGCAAGAAGGATAGGGGGCGCGTATTAGGAGAGACCCAGTACTTC
CDR3: CASKKDRGRVLGETQYF

D: .
size: .
J: TRBJ2-1
V: TRBV2
DNA: TGTGCCAGCAGTGAGGTAGACTACAATGAGCAGTTCTTC
CDR3: CASSEVDYNEQFF

D: TRBD1
size: .
J: TRBJ2-7
V: TRBV7-2
DNA: TGTGCCAGCGCCAACAGGGGGCACCCCTACGAGCAGTACTTC
CDR3: CASANRGHPYEQYF

D: TRBD1
size: .
J: TRBJ2-7
V: TRBV28
DNA: TGTGCCAGCAGTTTACTGACAGGGGGCCGCTACGAGCAGTACTTC
CDR3: CASSLLTGGRYEQYF

D: TRBD1
size: .
J: TRBJ1-2
V: TRBV24-1
DNA: TGTGCCACCAGTAATGAACAGGGGGGCAGTGGCTACACCTTC
CDR3: CATSNEQGGSGYTF

D: TRBD2
size: .
J: TRBJ2-1
V: TRBV5-1
DNA: TGCGCCAGCAAGGTGCTAGCGGGAAGCGGGGTGCAGTTCTTC
CDR3: CASKVLAGSGVQFF

D: TRBD1
size: .
J: TRBJ1-4
V: TRBV2
DNA: TGTGCCAGCAGTATCCAGGGGGCGGCTAATGAAAAACTGTTTTTT
CDR3: CASSIQGAANEKLFF

D: .
size: .
J: TRBJ2-5
V: TRBV4-1
DNA: TGCGCCAGCAGCCGAGGTTCGGCGGGGGAGACCCAGTACTTC
CDR3: CASSRGSAGETQYF

D: TRBD2
size: .
J: TRBJ2-1
V: TRBV11-3
DNA: TGTGCCAGCAGCGGTAGCGGGAGAGGGTCCTACAATGAGCAGTTCTTC
CDR3: CASSGSGRGSYNEQFF

D: TRBD2
size: .
J: TRBJ2-2
V: TRBV7-9
DNA: TGTGCCAGCAGCTGGGAGGGCCTGGACACCGGGGAGCTGTTTTTT
CDR3: CASSWEGLDTGELFF